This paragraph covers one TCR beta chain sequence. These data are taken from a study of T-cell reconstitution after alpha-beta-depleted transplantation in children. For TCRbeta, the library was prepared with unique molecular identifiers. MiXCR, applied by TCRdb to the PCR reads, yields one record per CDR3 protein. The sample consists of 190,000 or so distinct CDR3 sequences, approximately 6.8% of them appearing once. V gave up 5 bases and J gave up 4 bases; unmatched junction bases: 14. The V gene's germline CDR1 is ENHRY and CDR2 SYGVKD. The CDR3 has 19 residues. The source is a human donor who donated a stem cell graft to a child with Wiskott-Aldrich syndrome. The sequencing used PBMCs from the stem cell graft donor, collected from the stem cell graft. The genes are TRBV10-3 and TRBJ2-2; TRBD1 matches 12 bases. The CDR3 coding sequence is TGTGCCATCAGTTTAAATTTCTGGGACAGGGGGCCGCTCACCGGGGAGCTGTTTTTT. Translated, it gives CAISLNFWDRGPLTGELFF.